The rows below give T cell receptor beta chains drawn from one sample of a study of blood T cell repertoires in COVID-19. Libraries were prepared by immunoSEQ multiplex PCR; TCRdb keeps only in-frame clonotypes and omits some of them. Among some 370,000 clones listed, about 90% were seen once. The sequenced material came from peripheral blood. These receptors were collected from a man in his forties with acute or convalescent COVID-19. The CDR3 runs from the conserved cysteine through the conserved F or W. D genes are given only for firm matches. For some rows the clone size is stated as once, few or many, or as a class when expanded; others skip it.

clone size: -
J gene: TRBJ1-3
V gene: TRBV6-5
D gene: -
CDR3 protein: CASSYSGASSGNTIYF
CDR3 DNA: TGTGCCAGCAGTTACTCTGGGGCCTCCTCTGGAAACACCATATATTTT

clone size: once
J gene: TRBJ1-1
V gene: TRBV5-6
D gene: TRBD1
CDR3 protein: CASRETGVVTEAFF
CDR3 DNA: TGTGCCAGCAGGGAGACAGGGGTGGTCACTGAAGCTTTCTTT

clone size: -
J gene: TRBJ1-1
V gene: TRBV2
D gene: TRBD1
CDR3 protein: CASSRQGVAEAFF
CDR3 DNA: TGTGCCAGCAGTCGACAGGGGGTCGCTGAAGCTTTCTTT

clone size: -
J gene: TRBJ2-5
V gene: TRBV5-1
D gene: -
CDR3 protein: CASSPLSGETQYF
CDR3 DNA: TGCGCCAGCAGCCCACTATCTGGGGAGACCCAGTACTTC

clone size: -
J gene: TRBJ1-2
V gene: TRBV4-2
D gene: -
CDR3 protein: CASSQDRQGLKGYTF
CDR3 DNA: TGTGCCAGCAGCCAAGATCGGCAGGGGCTAAAGGGCTACACCTTC

clone size: -
J gene: TRBJ2-1
V gene: TRBV5-4
D gene: -
CDR3 protein: CASSFPLVSTEQFF
CDR3 DNA: TGTGCCAGCAGCTTCCCCCTAGTCTCCACTGAGCAGTTCTTC

clone size: -
J gene: TRBJ1-5
V gene: TRBV19
D gene: -
CDR3 protein: CASNYKGEVVGNQPQHF
CDR3 DNA: TGTGCCAGTAACTACAAGGGAGAAGTGGTTGGCAATCAGCCCCAGCATTTT

clone size: -
J gene: TRBJ2-3
V gene: TRBV20-1
D gene: TRBD2
CDR3 protein: CSASPLAGGSEADTQYF
CDR3 DNA: TGCAGTGCTAGTCCCCTAGCGGGAGGTAGTGAGGCAGATACGCAGTATTTT

clone size: -
J gene: TRBJ2-7
V gene: TRBV4-1
D gene: TRBD2
CDR3 protein: CASSHASGAAYEQYF
CDR3 DNA: TGCGCCAGCAGCCACGCTAGCGGGGCCGCCTACGAGCAGTACTTC

clone size: -
J gene: TRBJ1-5
V gene: TRBV7-9
D gene: -
CDR3 protein: CASSQGPDQPQHF
CDR3 DNA: TGTGCCAGCAGCCAGGGCCCTGATCAGCCCCAGCATTTT

clone size: -
J gene: TRBJ1-2
V gene: TRBV7-7
D gene: -
CDR3 protein: CASSPLFGRYTF
CDR3 DNA: TGTGCTAGCAGCCCTTTGTTTGGGAGGTACACCTTC

clone size: -
J gene: TRBJ2-3
V gene: TRBV9
D gene: TRBD1
CDR3 protein: CASSVAAQGAGTDTQYF
CDR3 DNA: TGTGCCAGCAGCGTAGCAGCACAGGGGGCCGGCACAGATACGCAGTATTTT

clone size: -
J gene: TRBJ1-2
V gene: TRBV19
D gene: -
CDR3 protein: CASSPAGRSYGYTF
CDR3 DNA: TGTGCCAGTAGTCCGGCAGGGCGGTCGTATGGCTACACCTTC

clone size: -
J gene: TRBJ1-5
V gene: TRBV9
D gene: -
CDR3 protein: CASSRRGSQPQHF
CDR3 DNA: TGTGCCAGCAGCAGAAGGGGGTCTCAGCCCCAGCATTTT

clone size: -
J gene: TRBJ2-1
V gene: TRBV5-4
D gene: TRBD2
CDR3 protein: CASSWGSGTYNEQFF
CDR3 DNA: TGTGCCAGCAGCTGGGGTAGCGGGACCTACAATGAGCAGTTCTTC

clone size: -
J gene: TRBJ1-5
V gene: TRBV14
D gene: -
CDR3 protein: CASQFPSPNQPQHF
CDR3 DNA: TGTGCCAGCCAGTTCCCTTCACCCAATCAGCCCCAGCATTTT

clone size: -
J gene: TRBJ2-7
V gene: TRBV30
D gene: TRBD1
CDR3 protein: CAWGQGDTYEQYF
CDR3 DNA: TGTGCCTGGGGACAGGGGGACACCTACGAGCAGTACTTC

clone size: once
J gene: TRBJ2-7
V gene: TRBV4-2
D gene: TRBD1
CDR3 protein: CASSPGRDRGRYEQYF
CDR3 DNA: TGTGCCAGCAGCCCGGGTCGCGACAGGGGGCGGTACGAGCAGTACTTC

clone size: -
J gene: TRBJ2-3
V gene: TRBV5-4
D gene: -
CDR3 protein: CASSLPGLSSTDTQYF
CDR3 DNA: TGTGCCAGCAGCCTGCCGGGACTCAGCTCCACAGATACGCAGTATTTT

clone size: -
J gene: TRBJ2-1
V gene: TRBV7-8
D gene: -
CDR3 protein: CASSLVLGVRVEQFF
CDR3 DNA: TGTGCCAGCAGCTTAGTTCTCGGGGTAAGGGTTGAGCAGTTCTTC